This T cell receptor beta chain is drawn from a study of cytomegalovirus exposure and HLA in healthy donors. Both 60 Vbeta primers and 13 Jbeta primers went into the PCR. Profiling relied on immunoSEQ multiplex PCR, and the TCRdb table lists in-frame clones only, not all of them. The sample holds under 200,000 clones; 82% are singletons and the top ten take more than 0.45%. The CDR3 sequence is 15 residues long. After removal of 4 bases from V and 3 bases from J, the junction contained 10 bases not matched to a gene. Germline CDR1 reads SGHDT; CDR2 reads YYEEEE. The TCR was taken from a woman between 45 and 60 years old in good health and CMV-seronegative. The specimen sequenced was PBMCs. The chain is built from TRBV5-6 and TRBJ2-7; 7 bases are a match to TRBD2. CDR3 DNA: TGTGCCAGCAGCCAGCAAGGACTAGATAGCTACGAGCAGTACTTC. Translation: CASSQQGLDSYEQYF.